The rows below give T cell receptor beta chains drawn from one sample of a study of neurological immune-mediated disorders. TCRdb reanalysed the 5' RACE reads using MiXCR and keeps one entry per CDR3 protein. The top ten hold 2.2% of the sample, which has 55,000 to 65,000 distinct CDR3 sequences, 3.7% seen once. The sequencing input was PBMCs. The receptors originated from a woman in her forties or fifties with multiple sclerosis. Each CDR3 is given with its conserved first and last residue. The D gene is left open where the match is weak. Clone size is stated in some rows and not others, as once, few, many or a class when expanded.

cdr3_nt	cdr3_aa	d_call	clone_size	v_call	j_call
TGTGCCATCAGTGACCCGCAGGGGGTGACCCAGCATTTT	CAISDPQGVTQHF	TRBD1	many	TRBV10-3	TRBJ1-5
TGTGCTAGTGGTTTGTGGGGTGGGAGAAACACTGAAGCTTTCTTT	CASGLWGGRNTEAFF	NA	NA	TRBV12-5	TRBJ1-1
TGTGCCAGCAGCATCAGTGCTACTGAAGCTTTCTTT	CASSISATEAFF	NA	few	TRBV7-2	TRBJ1-1
TGTGCCAGCAGTGCTAGCGGGAGGGCGGGGAATGAGCAGTTCTTC	CASSASGRAGNEQFF	TRBD2	many	TRBV12-3/TRBV12-4	TRBJ2-1
TGCGCCAGCAGCGAGTGGACTGGTCAGCCCCAGCATTTT	CASSEWTGQPQHF	NA	medium-sized	TRBV5-1	TRBJ1-5
TGCGCCAGCAGCGACACGACAGCCCGTTCATATGAAAAACTGTTTTTT	CASSDTTARSYEKLFF	NA	many	TRBV4-3	TRBJ1-4
TGTGCCAGCAGCGCCTTGGACAGCAATTCACCCCTCAACTTT	CASSALDSNSPLNF	NA	NA	TRBV9	TRBJ1-6
TGTGCCAGCAGTTTAAGTAAGGTATCTGAAGCTTTCTTT	CASSLSKVSEAFF	NA	NA	TRBV12-3/TRBV12-4	TRBJ1-1
TGTGCCAGCAGGAGTAAATCCTACGAGCAGTACTTC	CASRSKSYEQYF	NA	many	TRBV6-5	TRBJ2-7
TGCAGCGTTGTGACAGCCCCCGGGGAGCTGTTTTTT	CSVVTAPGELFF	NA	many	TRBV29-1	TRBJ2-2
TGCAGTGCTAGAACTGGACTAGCGGGAAACAATGAGCAGTTCTTC	CSARTGLAGNNEQFF	TRBD2	many	TRBV20-1	TRBJ2-1
TGTGCCAGCAGCCCTAGCGGGAGCCTATACAATGAGCAGTTCTTC	CASSPSGSLYNEQFF	TRBD2	many	TRBV7-9	TRBJ2-1
TGTGCCAGCTCTCCCGACAGGATGGATTCCATTCGAAACACTGAAGCTTTCTTT	CASSPDRMDSIRNTEAFF	NA	many	TRBV18	TRBJ1-1
TGTGCCAGCAGTCCCCCGGGACAGCCCTACGAGCAGTACTTC	CASSPPGQPYEQYF	TRBD1	many	TRBV12-3/TRBV12-4	TRBJ2-7
TGTGCCAGCAGCTCCCGTGTAGTCACAAGCTACAATGAGCAGTTCTTC	CASSSRVVTSYNEQFF	NA	many	TRBV7-3	TRBJ2-1
TGTGCCAGCAGCTTAGAAAGGTTAGCGACTTTCTACAATGAGCAGTTCTTC	CASSLERLATFYNEQFF	NA	NA	TRBV7-2	TRBJ2-1
TGTGCCAGCAGTCAGCGATCGGACGTAAACACTGAAGCTTTCTTT	CASSQRSDVNTEAFF	NA	many	TRBV6-5	TRBJ1-1
TGCGCCAGCAGCTTGGCCTGGGGAGACAGGGGTTTCTACGAGCAGTACTTC	CASSLAWGDRGFYEQYF	TRBD1	many	TRBV5-1	TRBJ2-7